One and the same sample provided the 5 T cell receptor beta chains below, sequenced in a study of early T cells in non-severe SARS-CoV-2 infection. TCRdb independently ran MiXCR on the 5' RACE reads; one entry per CDR3 protein. This repertoire shows 25,000 to 40,000 distinct CDR3 sequences, 4.5% to 5% found once; its top ten account for 6.5% to 8.5%. Material for sequencing was whole blood. The receptors come from an adult who was a healthcare worker with PCR-confirmed SARS-CoV-2 infection or an uninfected control (not recorded which).

This clonotype appeared many times. The chain has TRBV7-3 and TRBJ1-1; D is uncertain. Looked up from germline, CDR1 is SGHTA and CDR2 is FQGTGA. The ends were cut back, 5 bases at V and 0 bases at J, with 10 bases in the middle. The CDR3 runs 14 residues. In DNA form, the CDR3 reads TGTGCCAGCAGCAAACAGCCCATGAACACTGAAGCTTTCTTT. Protein: CASSKQPMNTEAFF.

This clonotype was picked up many times. The rearrangement links TRBV29-1 to TRBJ1-2; D unclear. V was pared by 4 bases and J by 4 bases, with 7 bases between. This CDR3 has 11 residues. Germline CDR1 and CDR2: SQVTM and ANQGSEA. The CDR3 sequence: CSVAAIYGYTF. CDR3 nucleotides: TGCAGCGTTGCCGCTATCTATGGCTACACCTTC.

With regard to this clonotype: Being one base from a much bigger clone, this may be a read error. V is TRBV10-1 and J is TRBJ2-5; perhaps TRBD2 as D (5 bases). Germline V gives CDR1 WNHNN, CDR2 SYGVQD (reference sequence). The V and J ends lost 5 bases and 3 bases respectively, with 13 bases between them. The CDR3 extends over 14 amino acids. CDR3 residues: CASSRGTREETQYF. The CDR3 DNA reads TGCGCCAGCAGTCGGGGTACGAGGGAAGAGACCCAGTACTTC.

The table lists this clonotype with a few counts. This chain uses TRBV7-3 with TRBJ2-1; 9 bases agree with TRBD1. CDR1 and CDR2 (germline): SGHTA, FQGTGA. V was clipped by 7 bases and J by 0 bases; unmatched bases: 4. The CDR3 is made up of 15 amino acids. CDR3: CASTPTGGSYNEQFF. DNA for the CDR3: TGTGCCAGCACTCCGACAGGGGGCTCCTACAATGAGCAGTTCTTC.

This clonotype has a count of ten or more. The J gene is TRBJ1-1, the V gene TRBV10-3; no firm D call. Germline lookup yields CDR1 ENHRY and CDR2 SYGVKD. The V end lost 1 base, the J end lost 4 bases, and 13 bases lay between the germline ends. This CDR3 is built from 15 residues. As DNA, the CDR3 is TGTGCCATCAGTGAGTACATGTCGGGTTCCACTGAAGCTTTCTTT. The encoded protein is CAISEYMSGSTEAFF.